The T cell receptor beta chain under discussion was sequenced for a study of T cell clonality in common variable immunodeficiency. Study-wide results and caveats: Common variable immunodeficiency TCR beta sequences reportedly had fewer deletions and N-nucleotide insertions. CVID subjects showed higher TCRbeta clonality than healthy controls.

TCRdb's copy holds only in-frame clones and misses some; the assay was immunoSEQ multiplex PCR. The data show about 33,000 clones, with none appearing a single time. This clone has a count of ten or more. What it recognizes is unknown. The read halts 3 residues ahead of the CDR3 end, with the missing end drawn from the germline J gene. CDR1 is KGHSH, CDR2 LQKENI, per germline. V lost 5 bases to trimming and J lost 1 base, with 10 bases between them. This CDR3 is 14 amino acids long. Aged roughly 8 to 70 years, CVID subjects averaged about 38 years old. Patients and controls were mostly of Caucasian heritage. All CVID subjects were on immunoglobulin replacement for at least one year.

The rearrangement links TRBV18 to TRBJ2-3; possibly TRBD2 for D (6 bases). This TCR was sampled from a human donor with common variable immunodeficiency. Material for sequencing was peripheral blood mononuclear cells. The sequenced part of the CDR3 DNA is TGTGCCAGCTCAGTGGCTAGCGGCACAGATACG. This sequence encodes CASSVASGTDT. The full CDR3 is CASSVASGTDTQYF.